The 32 T cell receptor beta chains below were found in one sample sequenced in a study of response to subunit inactivated influenza vaccine. In TCRdb, the RT-PCR reads were re-called with MiXCR into one record per CDR3 protein. This sample has a few hundred thousand distinct CDR3 sequences, with 20% to 25% found just once. The material sequenced was PBMCs from blood, taken approximately 20 months after vaccination. These receptors all come from a man aged 50-75 years who received an inactivated influenza vaccine.

This clonotype was seen repeatedly, ten times or more. Since no conserved phenylalanine or tryptophan closes the CDR3, a read error is the likely cause. The DNA is omitted, as the CDR3 cannot be located on it reliably, and the CDR3 follows TCRdb's listing. V usage is TRBV10-3 and J usage is TRBJ1-2; the table's D call, TRBD1, has no DNA check behind it. The CDR3 length equals 11 residues, ends included. Germline CDR1 is ENHRY and CDR2 is SYGVKD. Here the CDR3 reads CAIGTGWEVSL.

The V and J genes are TRBV4-3 and TRBJ2-3; TRBD1 aligns across 9 bases. The CDR3 runs 16 residues. CDR1 is LGHNA, CDR2 YSLEER, per germline. V was pared by 4 bases and J by 5 bases, with 10 bases of the junction left unmatched. The CDR3: CASSRSGTGSGDTQYF. The CDR3 DNA reads TGCGCCAGCAGCCGATCAGGGACAGGGAGTGGAGATACGCAGTATTTT.

This clonotype was found many times. The rearrangement links TRBV6-2 or TRBV6-3 to TRBJ1-2; D is undetermined. Germline V gene sequence: CDR1 MNHEY, CDR2 SVGEGT. Trimming took 7 bases from V and 4 from J, leaving 7 bases between them. This CDR3 is 11 amino acids long. CDR3 coding DNA: TGTGCCAGCAAAGGACTCTATGGCTACACCTTC. This gives the protein CASKGLYGYTF.

This clonotype has just a few counts. The chain combines TRBV2 with TRBJ2-7, with D unresolved. Trimming took off 2 bases at V and 4 bases at J, with 12 bases between the two ends. The CDR3 spans 14 residues. The germline gives CDR1 SNHLY, CDR2 FYNNEI. CDR3 loop: CASSEFSAKYEQYF. The CDR3 DNA is TGTGCCAGCAGTGAATTTTCCGCCAAGTACGAGCAGTACTTC.

J is TRBJ2-7 and V is TRBV29-1; D is uncertain. Germline-derived CDR1 and CDR2 are SQVTM and ANQGSEA. This CDR3 region has 19 residues. Trimming stripped 5 bases from V and 0 bases from J, with 29 bases between. In nucleotides, the CDR3 is TGCAGCGTTTTGAAACCCAACACGCGACTTAGGCGACTCTCCTACGAGCAGTACTTC. Translated, it gives CSVLKPNTRLRRLSYEQYF.

The chain joins TRBV28 to TRBJ2-1; 9 bases fit TRBD1. V lost 3 bases and J lost 0; bases outside the gene matches: 18. CDR1 and CDR2 (germline): MDHEN, SYDVKM. This CDR3 has 21 amino acids. CDR3 sequence: CASSFRQGGLIPRGSYNEQFF. CDR3 bases: TGTGCCAGCAGTTTCAGACAGGGGGGCCTCATCCCGCGGGGCTCCTACAATGAGCAGTTCTTC.

The chain uses TRBV20-1 and TRBJ2-1, with D unresolved. V was trimmed by 1 base and J by 4 bases, leaving 5 bases between them. Germline values: CDR1 DFQATT, CDR2 SNEGSKA (reference sequence). CDR3 size: 12 residues. The CDR3 nucleotides are TGCAGTGCTAGAGGACCTTACAATGAGCAGTTCTTC. Translation: CSARGPYNEQFF.

This clonotype was seen only a few times. The rearrangement links TRBV3-1 to TRBJ2-3; D perhaps matches TRBD1 (6 bases). Germline lookup yields CDR1 LGHDT and CDR2 YNNKEL (reference sequence). V was cut by 1 base and J by 6 bases, with 11 bases left in between. This CDR3 has 14 amino acids. The CDR3 reads CASSQVQGRDTQYF. The CDR3 region has the DNA TGTGCCAGCAGCCAAGTTCAGGGGCGGGATACGCAGTATTTT.

This clonotype came up a few times. The chain has TRBV4-2 and TRBJ2-3; TRBD2 might be the D (6 bases). CDR3 size: 16 residues. The germline gives CDR1 LGHNA, CDR2 YNFKEQ. Trimming removed 1 base from V and 6 bases from J, with 17 bases in between. Written as DNA, the CDR3 is TGTGCCAGCAGCCAAGGGGATAGCGGTCCCGGGGATACGCAGTATTTT. Its translation: CASSQGDSGPGDTQYF.

The chain carries TRBV24-1 and TRBJ2-1; 7 bases map to TRBD2. CDR1 is KGHDR and CDR2 is SFDVKD in the germline V gene. Trimming removed 4 bases from V and 3 bases from J; junction bases left unmatched: 8. CDR3 length equals 16 residues. CDR3 sequence (DNA): TGTGCCACCAGTGACTCGAGCGGGACGGGCTACAATGAGCAGTTCTTC. Its translation: CATSDSSGTGYNEQFF.

This clonotype was counted at least ten times. The chain combines TRBV6-1 with TRBJ1-4; D gene ambiguous. The V end lost 8 bases, the J end lost 4 bases, and 11 bases lay between the germline ends. The CDR3 sequence is 13 residues long. Germline values: CDR1 MNHNS, CDR2 SASEGT. CDR3 nucleotides: TGTGCCAGCCGGACGGCTCATAATGAAAAACTGTTTTTT. It codes for CASRTAHNEKLFF.

The chain employs TRBV28 and TRBJ1-6, with TRBD1 as a possible D gene (5 bases). This CDR3 contains 15 residues. V lost 10 bases, J lost 0 bases, and 13 bases lay in between. Germline values: CDR1 MDHEN, CDR2 SYDVKM. CDR3 in DNA: TGTGCCATACTGAAGGGGAGCTCCTATAATTCACCCCTCCACTTT. This encodes CAILKGSSYNSPLHF.

Only a few counts were recorded for this clonotype. V is TRBV7-2 and J is TRBJ2-1, with 7 bases identical to TRBD1. CDR1 SGHTA and CDR2 FQGNSA come from the germline V gene. The CDR3 is 15 residues long. After removal of 5 bases from V and 7 bases from J, the junction contained 11 bases not matched to a gene. Here the CDR3 reads CASSRGKGARNEQFF. CDR3 in DNA: TGTGCCAGCAGCCGAGGGAAGGGGGCTAGGAATGAGCAGTTCTTC.

This clonotype was observed a handful of times. The chain is built from TRBV27 and TRBJ2-7; D call uncertain. Trimming took 4 bases from V and 4 from J, leaving 11 bases between them. The CDR3 sequence is 13 residues long. Per germline, CDR1 MNHEY and CDR2 SMNVEV (reference sequence). The CDR3 DNA is TGTGCCAGCAGTTCCGTTGAAGGGTACGAGCAGTACTTC. As protein: CASSSVEGYEQYF.

V is TRBV29-1 and J is TRBJ2-1, with a tentative D call TRBD1 (6 bases). Germline V gene lookup returns CDR1 SQVTM and CDR2 ANQGSEA. Trimming removed 6 bases at V and 5 bases at J, with 11 bases between. The CDR3 totals 12 residues. CDR3 in amino acids: CSVGRGNNEQFF. The CDR3 nucleotides read TGCAGCGTAGGCAGGGGCAACAATGAGCAGTTCTTC.

The J gene is TRBJ2-1, the V gene TRBV2, with 10 bases matching TRBD2. CDR3 length equals 18 residues. Germline V gives CDR1 SNHLY, CDR2 FYNNEI. V lost 3 bases to trimming and J lost 0 bases; unmatched junction nucleotides: 8. CDR3 loop: CASSENRKREGSYNEQFF. The CDR3 DNA follows: TGTGCCAGCAGTGAGAATCGGAAGCGGGAGGGCTCCTACAATGAGCAGTTCTTC.

This clonotype has just a few counts. The rearrangement joins TRBV2 to TRBJ2-4; 11 bases line up with TRBD2. CDR1 and CDR2 (germline): SNHLY, FYNNEI. The V segment lost 7 bases and the J segment 0 bases; nucleotides outside the gene matches: 8. This CDR3 contains 17 residues. DNA for the CDR3: TGTGCCAGCAAATTGGTGCTAGCGGGGGGAGCCAAAAACATTCAGTACTTC. Residues: CASKLVLAGGAKNIQYF. The whole variable domain, remainder taken from reference TRBV2 and TRBJ2-4, is EPEVTQTPSHQVTQMGQEVILRCVPISNHLYFYWYRQILGQKVEFLVSFYNNEISEKSEIFDDQFSVERPDGSNFTLKIRSTKLEDSAMYFCASKLVLAGGAKNIQYFGAGTRLSVL.

The gene calls are TRBV20-1 and TRBJ1-5, with 7 bases lining up with TRBD1. V trimming: 1 base; J trimming: 6 bases; junction bases outside the gene matches: 6. This CDR3 has 14 residues. Germline V gene sequence: CDR1 DFQATT, CDR2 SNEGSKA (reference sequence). The DNA for the CDR3 is TGCAGTGCTAGAGCTGAAGACAGGGTTCAGCCCCAGCATTTT. Translated, it gives CSARAEDRVQPQHF.

The rearrangement links TRBV20-1 to TRBJ2-3; TRBD2 might be the D (5 bases). This CDR3 region has 14 residues. V lost 5 bases, J lost 2 bases, and 14 bases lay in between. The V gene's germline CDR1 is DFQATT and CDR2 SNEGSKA (reference sequence). The CDR3 protein is CSAGRTGITDTQYF. As DNA, the CDR3 is TGCAGTGCTGGCCGCACGGGGATCACAGATACGCAGTATTTT.

In its sample, this clonotype was seen many times. The rearrangement uses TRBV27 and TRBJ2-7, with TRBD2 matching over 14 bases. The CDR3 is made up of 14 amino acids. In germline, CDR1 is MNHEY, CDR2 SMNVEV (reference sequence). V was clipped by 6 bases and J by 3 bases; unmatched bases: 1. CDR3 residues: CASRGLAGDYEQYF. In nucleotides, the CDR3 is TGTGCCAGCAGGGGACTAGCGGGGGACTACGAGCAGTACTTC.

This clonotype was seen a handful of times. V and J are TRBV10-2 and TRBJ1-1; no reliable D call. With 6 bases removed from V and 7 bases from J, the gap between germline ends came to 12 bases. The CDR3 extends over 12 amino acids. Germline values: CDR1 WSHSY, CDR2 SAAADI. DNA for the CDR3: TGCGCCAGCAGGCACGTACGCGGTGAAGCTTTCTTT. This sequence encodes CASRHVRGEAFF.

This clonotype was recorded many times. This chain connects TRBV6-5 to TRBJ1-5, with no clear D. Germline lookup yields CDR1 MNHEY and CDR2 SVGAGI. V was pared by 2 bases and J by 1 base, with 6 bases between. This CDR3 is 14 amino acids long. In DNA, the CDR3 is TGTGCCAGCAGTTACGTGGGAAGCAATCAGCCCCAGCATTTT. Translation: CASSYVGSNQPQHF.

J is TRBJ2-1 and V is TRBV29-1; perhaps TRBD2 as D (5 bases). The germline V and J ends were trimmed by 7 bases and 8 bases, with 18 bases remaining between them. In germline, CDR1 is SQVTM, CDR2 ANQGSEA. The CDR3 covers 13 residues. CDR3 amino acids: CSAIQSSPHEQFF. The CDR3 DNA reads as TGCAGCGCTATACAATCTAGCCCCCATGAGCAGTTCTTC.

In its sample, this clonotype was seen a few times. This chain uses TRBV14 with TRBJ1-1, with D possibly matching TRBD1 (6 bases). CDR3 size: 14 residues. V was shortened by 3 bases and J by 5 bases, with 13 bases between the two germline ends. CDR1 is SGHDN and CDR2 is FVKESK in the germline V gene. CDR3 in DNA: TGTGCCAGCAGCCAGGCCAGGGGTTGGACTGAAGCTTTCTTT. It codes for CASSQARGWTEAFF.

This clonotype has at least ten counts. This chain uses TRBV6-2 or TRBV6-3 with TRBJ1-1, with a tentative D call TRBD1 (6 bases). The germline CDR1 and CDR2 sequences are MNHEY and SVGEGT. This CDR3 has 15 residues. The V gene lost 5 bases and the J gene lost 4 bases, with 17 bases spanning the gap. For the CDR3, the DNA is TGTGCCAGCAGTAAGGCCACAGGGACGGGCACTGAAGCTTTCTTT. It yields the protein CASSKATGTGTEAFF.

This clonotype was detected a few times. The chain employs TRBV5-4 and TRBJ1-1; D possibly corresponds to TRBD1 (5 bases). V lost 0 bases, J lost 3 bases, and 12 bases lay in between. The CDR3 covers 15 residues. CDR1 is SGHNT, CDR2 YYREEE, per germline (reference sequence). CDR3 sequence reads: CASSLAAGRDTEAFF. In nucleotides, the CDR3 is TGTGCCAGCAGCTTGGCCGCGGGGCGCGACACTGAAGCTTTCTTT.

This clonotype showed up many times. The CDR3 spells CASSRGTEAFF. The CDR3 DNA is TGTGCCAGCAGTAGAGGCACTGAAGCTTTCTTT. The V gene is TRBV6-5, the J gene TRBJ1-1; no clear D gene. The germline CDR1 and CDR2 sequences are MNHEY and SVGAGI. CDR3 length: 11 residues. V lost 5 bases, J lost 4 bases, and 5 bases lay in between.

This clonotype has a count of ten or more. At one boundary the junction diverges from the germline segment, which might be a read error. The chain carries TRBV28 and TRBJ1-5, with D perhaps matching TRBD1 (6 bases). The CDR3 totals 14 residues. Looked up from germline, CDR1 is MDHEN and CDR2 is SYDVKM. Here the CDR3 reads CASSLSTGNRPQHF. In nucleotides, the CDR3 is TGTGCCAGCAGTTTGTCGACAGGCAATCGGCCCCAGCATTTT.

This clonotype has more than one count but fewer than ten. This chain links TRBV7-2 with TRBJ1-5; D not resolved. V was shortened by 2 bases and J by 5 bases, with 13 bases between the two germline ends. The germline V gene has CDR1 SGHTA and CDR2 FQGNSA. This CDR3 comprises 15 residues. In DNA form, the CDR3 reads TGTGCCAGCAGCTTATCTCTCGTCGGTGATCAGCCCCAGCATTTT. The encoded protein is CASSLSLVGDQPQHF.

This clonotype was counted many times. V gene TRBV12-3 or TRBV12-4 combines with J gene TRBJ2-7; D gene ambiguous. The CDR3 spans 12 residues. V lost 4 bases, J lost 3 bases, and 7 bases lay in between. CDR3 amino acids: CASSSQVYEQYF. The DNA for the CDR3 is TGTGCCAGCAGTTCCCAGGTCTACGAGCAGTACTTC.

This clonotype was observed a few times. The chain recombines TRBV6-5 with TRBJ1-2; no reliable D call. Germline CDR1 and CDR2: MNHEY and SVGAGI. CDR3 size: 15 residues. V was clipped by 1 base and J by 10 bases, with 19 bases between them. CDR3 sequence: CASSYLLGFDVVYTF. The CDR3 nucleotides are TGTGCCAGCAGTTACTTACTGGGCTTTGATGTCGTCTACACCTTC.

This chain connects TRBV25-1 to TRBJ1-2; D remains ambiguous. The CDR3 spans 13 residues. The V gene lost 3 bases and the J gene lost 4 bases, with 9 bases spanning the gap. The V gene's germline CDR1 is MGHDK and CDR2 SYGVNS. The CDR3, as DNA: TGTGCCAGCAGTGAGGGCACAGCCTATGGCTACACCTTC. Translating gives CASSEGTAYGYTF.